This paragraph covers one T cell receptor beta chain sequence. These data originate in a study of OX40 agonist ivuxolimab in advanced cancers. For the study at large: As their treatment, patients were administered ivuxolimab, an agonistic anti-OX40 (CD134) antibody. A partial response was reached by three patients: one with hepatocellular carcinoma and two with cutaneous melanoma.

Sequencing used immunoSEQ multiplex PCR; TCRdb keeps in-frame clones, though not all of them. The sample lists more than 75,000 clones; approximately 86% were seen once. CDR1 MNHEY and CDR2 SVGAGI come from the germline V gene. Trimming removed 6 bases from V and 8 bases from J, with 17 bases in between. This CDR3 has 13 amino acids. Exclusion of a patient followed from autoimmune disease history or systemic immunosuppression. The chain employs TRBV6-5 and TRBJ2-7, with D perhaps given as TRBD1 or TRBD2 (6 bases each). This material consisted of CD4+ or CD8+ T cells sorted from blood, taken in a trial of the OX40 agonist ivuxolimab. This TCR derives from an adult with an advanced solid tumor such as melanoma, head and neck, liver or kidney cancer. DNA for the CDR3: TGTGCCAGCAGCCGTGAACAGGGAGGCAAGCAGTACTTC. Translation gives CASSREQGGKQYF.